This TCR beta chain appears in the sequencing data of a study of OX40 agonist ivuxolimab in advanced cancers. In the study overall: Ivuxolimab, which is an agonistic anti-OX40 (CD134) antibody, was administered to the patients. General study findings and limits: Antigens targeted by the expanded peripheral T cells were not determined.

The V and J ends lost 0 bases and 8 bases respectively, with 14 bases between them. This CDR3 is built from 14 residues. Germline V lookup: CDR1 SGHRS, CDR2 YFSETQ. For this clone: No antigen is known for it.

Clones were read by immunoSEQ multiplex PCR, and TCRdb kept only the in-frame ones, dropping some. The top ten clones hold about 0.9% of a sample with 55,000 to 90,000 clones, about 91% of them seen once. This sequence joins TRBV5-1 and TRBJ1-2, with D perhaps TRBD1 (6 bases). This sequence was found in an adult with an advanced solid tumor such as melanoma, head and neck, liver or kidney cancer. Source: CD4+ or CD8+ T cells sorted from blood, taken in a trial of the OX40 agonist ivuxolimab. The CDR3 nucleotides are TGCGCCAGCAGCTTGGCCCCGGGGGGCGGCGGCTACACCTTC. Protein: CASSLAPGGGGYTF. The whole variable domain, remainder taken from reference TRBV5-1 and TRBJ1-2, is KAGVTQTPRYLIKTRGQQVTLSCSPISGHRSVSWYQQTPGQGLQFLFEYFSETQRNKGNFPGRFSGRQFSNSRSEMNVSTLELGDSALYLCASSLAPGGGGYTFGSGTRLTVV.